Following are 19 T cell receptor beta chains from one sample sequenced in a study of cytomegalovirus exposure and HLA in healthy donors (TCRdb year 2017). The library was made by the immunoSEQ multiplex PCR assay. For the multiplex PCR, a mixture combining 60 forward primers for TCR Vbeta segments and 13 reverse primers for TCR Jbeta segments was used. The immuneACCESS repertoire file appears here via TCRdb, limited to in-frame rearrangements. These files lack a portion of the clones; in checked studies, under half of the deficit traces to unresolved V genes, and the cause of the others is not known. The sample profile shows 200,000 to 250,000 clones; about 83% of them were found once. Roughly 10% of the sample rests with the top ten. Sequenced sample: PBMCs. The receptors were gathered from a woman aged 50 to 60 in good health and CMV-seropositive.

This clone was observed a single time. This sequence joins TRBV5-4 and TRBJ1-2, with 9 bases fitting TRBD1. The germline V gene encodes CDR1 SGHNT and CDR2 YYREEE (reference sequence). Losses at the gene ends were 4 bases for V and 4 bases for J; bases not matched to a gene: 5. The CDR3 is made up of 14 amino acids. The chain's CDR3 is CASSPRDRVYGYTF. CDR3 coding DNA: TGTGCCAGCAGCCCCCGGGACAGGGTCTATGGCTACACCTTC.

The CDR3 DNA reads as TGTGCCAGCAGGTCTAGCGGGGGGTTGGAGCAGTACTTC. Translated: CASRSSGGLEQYF. The chain couples TRBV2 to TRBJ2-7, with 11 nucleotides matching TRBD2. Germline lookup yields CDR1 SNHLY and CDR2 FYNNEI. The CDR3 contains 13 residues. The V segment lost 6 bases and the J segment 7 bases; nucleotides outside the gene matches: 5. Looking up the rest from reference TRBV2 and TRBJ2-7 gives the full variable domain: EPEVTQTPSHQVTQMGQEVILRCVPISNHLYFYWYRQILGQKVEFLVSFYNNEISEKSEIFDDQFSVERPDGSNFTLKIRSTKLEDSAMYFCASRSSGGLEQYFGPGTRLTVT.

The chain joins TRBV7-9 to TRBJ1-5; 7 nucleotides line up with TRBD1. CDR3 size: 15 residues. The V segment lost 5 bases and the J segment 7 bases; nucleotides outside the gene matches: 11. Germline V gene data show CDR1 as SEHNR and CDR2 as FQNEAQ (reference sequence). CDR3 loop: CASSPTGTVVQPQHF. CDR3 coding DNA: TGTGCCAGCAGCCCGACCGGGACAGTTGTGCAGCCCCAGCATTTT.

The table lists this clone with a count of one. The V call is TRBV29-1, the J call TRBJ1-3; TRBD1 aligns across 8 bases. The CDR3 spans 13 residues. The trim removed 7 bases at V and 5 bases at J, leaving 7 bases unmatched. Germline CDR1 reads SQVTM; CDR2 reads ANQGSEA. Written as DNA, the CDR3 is TGCAGCGCCCTCGGACAGGGTCGAAACACCATATATTTT. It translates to CSALGQGRNTIYF. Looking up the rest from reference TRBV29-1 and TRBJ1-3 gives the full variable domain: SAVISQKPSRDICQRGTSLTIQCQVDSQVTMMFWYRQQPGQSLTLIATANQGSEATYESGFVIDKFPISRPNLTFSTLTVSNMSPEDSSIYLCSALGQGRNTIYFGEGSWLTVV.

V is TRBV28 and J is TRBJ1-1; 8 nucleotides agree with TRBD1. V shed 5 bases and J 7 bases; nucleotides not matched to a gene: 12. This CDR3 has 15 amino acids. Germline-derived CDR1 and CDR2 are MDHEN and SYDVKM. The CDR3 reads CASSNAGTGNLEAFF. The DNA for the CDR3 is TGTGCCAGCAGTAACGCCGGGACAGGTAACCTTGAAGCTTTCTTT.

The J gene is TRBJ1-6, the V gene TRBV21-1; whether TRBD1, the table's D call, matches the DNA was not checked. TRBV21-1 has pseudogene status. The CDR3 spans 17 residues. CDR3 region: CASRPKDRVECNSPLHF. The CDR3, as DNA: TGTGCCAGCAGGCCTAAGGACAGGGTGGAATGTAATTCACCCCTCCACTTT.

The CDR3 nucleotides read TGTGCCATCAGTGAGTCTGGTGGCAGGGGATCTGAAAAACTGTTTTTT. Its protein is CAISESGGRGSEKLFF. V gene TRBV10-3 combines with J gene TRBJ1-4; TRBD1 might be the D (6 bases). The length of the CDR3 is 16 residues. Germline V gene lookup returns CDR1 ENHRY and CDR2 SYGVKD. V gave up 0 bases and J gave up 7 bases, with 15 bases separating them.

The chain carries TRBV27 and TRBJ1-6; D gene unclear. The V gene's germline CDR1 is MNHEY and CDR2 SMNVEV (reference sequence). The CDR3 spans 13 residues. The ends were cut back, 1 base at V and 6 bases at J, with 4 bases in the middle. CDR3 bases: TGTGCCAGCAGTTTATGGGCTAATTCACCCCTCCACTTT. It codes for CASSLWANSPLHF.

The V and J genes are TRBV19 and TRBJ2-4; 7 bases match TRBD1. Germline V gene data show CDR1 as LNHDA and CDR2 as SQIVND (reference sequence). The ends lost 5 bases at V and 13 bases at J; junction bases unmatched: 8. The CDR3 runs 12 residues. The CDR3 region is CASSSPGQLQYF. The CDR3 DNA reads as TGTGCCAGTAGTTCTCCGGGACAGCTACAGTACTTC.

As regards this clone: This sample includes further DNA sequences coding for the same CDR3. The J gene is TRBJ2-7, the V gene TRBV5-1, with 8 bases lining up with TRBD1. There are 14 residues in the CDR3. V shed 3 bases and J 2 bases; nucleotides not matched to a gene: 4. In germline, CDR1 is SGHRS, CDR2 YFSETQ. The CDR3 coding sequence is TGCGCCAGCAGCTCCGGACAGGGAACCTACGAGCAGTACTTC. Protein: CASSSGQGTYEQYF.

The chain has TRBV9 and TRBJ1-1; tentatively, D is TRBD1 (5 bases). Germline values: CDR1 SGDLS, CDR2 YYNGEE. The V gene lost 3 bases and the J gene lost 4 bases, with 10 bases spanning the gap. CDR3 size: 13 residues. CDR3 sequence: CASSAGQGTEAFF. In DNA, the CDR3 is TGTGCCAGCAGCGCAGGACAAGGCACTGAAGCTTTCTTT.

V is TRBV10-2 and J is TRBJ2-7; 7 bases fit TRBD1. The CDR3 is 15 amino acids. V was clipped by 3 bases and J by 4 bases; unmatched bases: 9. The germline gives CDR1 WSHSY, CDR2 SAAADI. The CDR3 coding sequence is TGCGCCAGCAGTGATTTGGGACAGCCTGTTTACGAGCAGTACTTC. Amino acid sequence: CASSDLGQPVYEQYF.

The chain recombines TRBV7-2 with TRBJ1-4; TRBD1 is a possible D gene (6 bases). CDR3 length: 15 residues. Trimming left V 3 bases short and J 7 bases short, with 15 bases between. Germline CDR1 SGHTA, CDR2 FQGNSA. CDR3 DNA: TGTGCCAGCAGCTTGGCCCAGGGGAGGGGTGAAAAACTGTTTTTT. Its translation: CASSLAQGRGEKLFF.

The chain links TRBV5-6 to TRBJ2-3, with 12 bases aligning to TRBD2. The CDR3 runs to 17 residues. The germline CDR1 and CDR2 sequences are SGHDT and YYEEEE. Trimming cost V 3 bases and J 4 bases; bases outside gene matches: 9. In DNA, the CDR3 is TGTGCCAGCAGCTATACGAGGACTAGCGGGGCCTCAGATACGCAGTATTTT. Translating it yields CASSYTRTSGASDTQYF. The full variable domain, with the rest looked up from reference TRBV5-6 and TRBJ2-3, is DAGVTQSPTHLIKTRGQQVTLRCSPKSGHDTVSWYQQALGQGPQFIFQYYEEEERQRGNFPDRFSGHQFPNYSSELNVNALLLGDSALYLCASSYTRTSGASDTQYFGPGTRLTVL.

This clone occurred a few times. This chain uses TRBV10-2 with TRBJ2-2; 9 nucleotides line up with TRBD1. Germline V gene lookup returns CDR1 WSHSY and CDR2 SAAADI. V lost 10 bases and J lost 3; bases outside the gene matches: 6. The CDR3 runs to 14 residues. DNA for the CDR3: TGCGCCACGGGCGACAGGGGGGACACCGGGGAGCTGTTTTTT. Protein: CATGDRGDTGELFF.

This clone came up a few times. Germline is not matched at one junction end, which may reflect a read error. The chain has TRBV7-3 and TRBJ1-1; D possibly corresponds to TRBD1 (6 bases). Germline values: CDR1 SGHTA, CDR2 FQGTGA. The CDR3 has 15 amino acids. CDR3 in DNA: TGTGCCAGCAGTTTAACGGGACAACTGAACACTGAAGCTTTCTTT. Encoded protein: CASSLTGQLNTEAFF.

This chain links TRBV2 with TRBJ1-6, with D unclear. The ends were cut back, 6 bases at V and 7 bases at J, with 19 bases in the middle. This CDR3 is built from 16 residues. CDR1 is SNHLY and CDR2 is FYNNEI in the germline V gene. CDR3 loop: CASSADNVLPNSPLHF. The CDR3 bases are TGTGCCAGCAGCGCCGACAACGTACTTCCAAATTCACCCCTCCACTTT.

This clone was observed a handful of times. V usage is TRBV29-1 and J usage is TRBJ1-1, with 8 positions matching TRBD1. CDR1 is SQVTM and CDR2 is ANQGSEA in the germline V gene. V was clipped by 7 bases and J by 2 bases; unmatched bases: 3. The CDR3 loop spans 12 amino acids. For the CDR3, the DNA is TGCAGCGGAGGACAGGGCAACACTGAAGCTTTCTTT. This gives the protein CSGGQGNTEAFF.

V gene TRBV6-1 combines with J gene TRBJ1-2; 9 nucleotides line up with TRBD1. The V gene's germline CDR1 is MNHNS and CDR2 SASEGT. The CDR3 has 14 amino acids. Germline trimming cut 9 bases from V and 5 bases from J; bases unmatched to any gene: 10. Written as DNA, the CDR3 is TGTGCCAGTCTCGGGACAGGGCACGGGTATGGCTACACCTTC. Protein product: CASLGTGHGYGYTF.